The T cell receptor beta chain described here comes from a study of identical twins. Comment on this clonotype: At one of its ends the junction is not consistent with the germline gene, which may arise from a read error.

This CDR3 region has 15 residues. CDR1 and CDR2 from the germline V gene are MNHEY and SMNVEV (reference sequence). TCRdb fed the 5' RACE reads into MiXCR, producing one record per CDR3 protein. This repertoire shows 1,800,000 or so distinct CDR3 sequences, under 35% found once; its top ten account for over 0.25%. The chain couples TRBV27 to TRBJ2-1; 11 bases align to TRBD2. The sample comprised cord blood. The receptor was derived from a newborn girl in good health. The CDR3 nucleotides are TGTGCCAGCAGTTTATCGACTAGCGGGGCAAATGAGCGGTTCTTC. It specifies CASSLSTSGANERFF.